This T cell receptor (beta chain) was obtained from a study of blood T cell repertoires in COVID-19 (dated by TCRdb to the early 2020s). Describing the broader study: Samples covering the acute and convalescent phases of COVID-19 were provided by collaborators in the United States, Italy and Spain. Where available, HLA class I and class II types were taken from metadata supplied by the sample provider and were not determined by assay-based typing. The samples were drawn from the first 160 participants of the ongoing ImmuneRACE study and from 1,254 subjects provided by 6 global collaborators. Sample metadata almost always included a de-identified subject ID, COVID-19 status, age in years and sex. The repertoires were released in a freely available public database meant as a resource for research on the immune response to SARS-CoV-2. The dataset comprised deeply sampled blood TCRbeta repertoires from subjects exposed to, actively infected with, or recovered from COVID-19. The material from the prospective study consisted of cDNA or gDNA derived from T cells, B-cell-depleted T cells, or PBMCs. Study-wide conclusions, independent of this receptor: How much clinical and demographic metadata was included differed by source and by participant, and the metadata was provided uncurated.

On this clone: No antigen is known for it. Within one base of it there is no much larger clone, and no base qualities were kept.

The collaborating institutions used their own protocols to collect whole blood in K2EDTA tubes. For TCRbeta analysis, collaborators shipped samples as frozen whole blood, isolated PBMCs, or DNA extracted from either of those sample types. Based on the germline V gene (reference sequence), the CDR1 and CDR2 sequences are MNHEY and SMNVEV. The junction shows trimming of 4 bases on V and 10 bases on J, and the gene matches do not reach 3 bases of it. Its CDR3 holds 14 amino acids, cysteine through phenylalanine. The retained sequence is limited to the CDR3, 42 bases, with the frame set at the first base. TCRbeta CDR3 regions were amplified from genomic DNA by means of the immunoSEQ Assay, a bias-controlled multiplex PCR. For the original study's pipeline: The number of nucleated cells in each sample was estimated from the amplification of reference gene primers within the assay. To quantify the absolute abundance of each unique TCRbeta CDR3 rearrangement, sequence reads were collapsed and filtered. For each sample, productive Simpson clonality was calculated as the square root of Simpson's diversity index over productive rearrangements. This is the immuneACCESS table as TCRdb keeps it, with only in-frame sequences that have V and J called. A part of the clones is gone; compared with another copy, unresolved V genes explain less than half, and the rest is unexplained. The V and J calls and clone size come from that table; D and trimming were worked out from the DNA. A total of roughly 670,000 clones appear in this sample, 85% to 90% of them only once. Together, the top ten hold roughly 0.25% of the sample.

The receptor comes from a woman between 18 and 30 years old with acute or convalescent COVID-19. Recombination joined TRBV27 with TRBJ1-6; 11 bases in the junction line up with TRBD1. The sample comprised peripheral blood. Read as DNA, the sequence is TGTGCCAGCAGTTCTGGACAGGGGGCGTCACCCCTCCACTTT. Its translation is CASSSGQGASPLHF.